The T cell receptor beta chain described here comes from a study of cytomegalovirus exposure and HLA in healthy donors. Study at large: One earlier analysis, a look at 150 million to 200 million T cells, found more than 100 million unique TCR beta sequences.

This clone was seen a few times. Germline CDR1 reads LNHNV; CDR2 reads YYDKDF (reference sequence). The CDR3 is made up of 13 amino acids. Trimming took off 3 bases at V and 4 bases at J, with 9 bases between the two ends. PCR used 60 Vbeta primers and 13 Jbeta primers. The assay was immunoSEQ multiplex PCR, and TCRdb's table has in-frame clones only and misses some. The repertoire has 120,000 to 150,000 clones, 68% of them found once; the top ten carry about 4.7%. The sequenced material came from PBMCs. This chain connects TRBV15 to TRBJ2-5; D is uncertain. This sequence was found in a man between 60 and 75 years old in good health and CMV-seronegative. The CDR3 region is CATSSASGETQYF. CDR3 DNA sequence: TGTGCCACCAGCAGTGCCTCCGGAGAGACCCAGTACTTC.